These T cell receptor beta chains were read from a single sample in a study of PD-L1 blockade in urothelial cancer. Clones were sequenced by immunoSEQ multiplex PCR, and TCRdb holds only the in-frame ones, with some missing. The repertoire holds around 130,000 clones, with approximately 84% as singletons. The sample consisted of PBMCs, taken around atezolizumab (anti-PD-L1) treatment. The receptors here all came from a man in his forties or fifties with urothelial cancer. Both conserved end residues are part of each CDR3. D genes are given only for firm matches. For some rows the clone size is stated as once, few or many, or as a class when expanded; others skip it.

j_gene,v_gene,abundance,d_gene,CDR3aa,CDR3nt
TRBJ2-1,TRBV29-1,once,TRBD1,CSVDRTGVYYNEQFF,TGCAGCGTTGATCGGACAGGGGTATACTACAATGAGCAGTTCTTC
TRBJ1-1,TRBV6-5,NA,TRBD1,CASSRNRDSNEAFF,TGTGCCAGCAGTCGCAACCGGGACAGCAATGAAGCTTTCTTT
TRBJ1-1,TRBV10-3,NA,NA,CAISEPQVENTEAFF,TGTGCCATCAGTGAGCCACAGGTCGAGAACACTGAAGCTTTCTTT
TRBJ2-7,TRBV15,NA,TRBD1,CATSIGTGLNYEQYF,TGTGCCACCAGCATTGGGACAGGCCTAAACTACGAGCAGTACTTC
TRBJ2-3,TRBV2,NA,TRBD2,CASRDVAGGYTDTQYF,TGTGCCAGCAGGGATGTAGCGGGAGGGTACACAGATACGCAGTATTTT
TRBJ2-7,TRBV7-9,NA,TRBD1,CASSQDRGPYEQYF,TGTGCCAGCAGCCAGGACAGGGGACCCTACGAGCAGTACTTC
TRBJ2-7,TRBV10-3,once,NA,CAISDEGRGDADEQYF,TGTGCCATCAGTGATGAGGGGCGCGGGGATGCCGACGAGCAGTACTTC
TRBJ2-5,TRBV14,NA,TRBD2,CASSPIAGSTETQYF,TGTGCCAGCAGCCCCATAGCGGGATCCACCGAGACCCAGTACTTC
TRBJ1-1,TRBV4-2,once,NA,CASSQSVNTEAFF,TGTGCCAGCAGCCAGTCCGTCAACACTGAAGCTTTCTTT
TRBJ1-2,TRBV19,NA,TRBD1,CASRTGFVGYGYTF,TGTGCCAGCCGGACAGGGTTCGTCGGGTATGGCTACACCTTC
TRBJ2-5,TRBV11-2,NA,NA,CASSQRLDRETQYF,TGTGCCAGCAGCCAAAGACTGGATCGGGAGACCCAGTACTTC
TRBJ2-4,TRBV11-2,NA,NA,CASSSEGLAKNIQYF,TGTGCCAGCAGCTCCGAGGGACTAGCCAAAAACATTCAGTACTTC
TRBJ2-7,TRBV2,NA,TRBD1,CASTRQGASYEQYF,TGTGCCAGCACCCGACAGGGGGCTTCCTACGAGCAGTACTTC
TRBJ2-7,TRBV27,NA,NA,CASSLFDSPYEQYF,TGTGCCAGCAGTTTATTTGACAGCCCCTACGAGCAGTACTTC
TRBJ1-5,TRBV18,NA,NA,CASSPSGLQPQHF,TGTGCCAGCTCACCGTCAGGGCTTCAGCCCCAGCATTTT
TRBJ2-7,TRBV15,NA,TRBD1,CATSRGGTGDYEQYF,TGTGCCACCAGCAGAGGAGGGACAGGGGACTACGAGCAGTACTTC
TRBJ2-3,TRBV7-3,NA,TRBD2,CASSPSLKVAGGPDTQYF,TGTGCCAGCAGCCCATCCCTTAAGGTAGCGGGAGGGCCAGATACGCAGTATTTT
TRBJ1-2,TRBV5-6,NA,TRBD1,CASSRGGSYGYTF,TGTGCCAGCAGCCGAGGGGGCAGCTATGGCTACACCTTC
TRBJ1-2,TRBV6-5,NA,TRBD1,CASSRDRSYGYTF,TGTGCCAGCAGTCGGGACAGAAGCTATGGCTACACCTTC
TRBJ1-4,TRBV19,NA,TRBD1,CASSPWDRGGEKLFF,TGTGCCAGTAGTCCGTGGGACAGGGGCGGTGAAAAACTGTTTTTT
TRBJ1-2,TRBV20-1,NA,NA,CSAQRSYGYTF,TGCAGTGCCCAACGGTCCTATGGCTACACCTTC
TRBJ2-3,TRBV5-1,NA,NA,CASREGTDLSTDTQYF,TGCGCCAGCAGGGAGGGGACGGATCTAAGCACAGATACGCAGTATTTT
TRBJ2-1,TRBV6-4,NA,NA,CASSATGAIGNEQFF,TGTGCCAGCAGTGCAACGGGAGCCATTGGCAATGAGCAGTTCTTC
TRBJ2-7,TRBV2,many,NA,CASRGRLFSYEQYF,TGTGCCAGCAGGGGCAGATTATTTTCCTACGAGCAGTACTTC
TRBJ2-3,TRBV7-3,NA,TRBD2,CASSLTSGSRDTQYF,TGTGCCAGCAGCTTGACTAGCGGGAGTAGGGATACGCAGTATTTT
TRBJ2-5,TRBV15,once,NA,CATSRVRGQQETQYF,TGTGCCACCAGCAGAGTCCGGGGACAACAAGAGACCCAGTACTTC
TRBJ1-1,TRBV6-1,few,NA,CASSETRLNTEAFF,TGTGCCAGCAGTGAAACGCGTTTGAACACTGAAGCTTTCTTT
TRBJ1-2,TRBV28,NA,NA,CASSTRASGYGYTF,TGTGCCAGCAGTACCAGGGCGTCTGGCTATGGCTACACCTTC
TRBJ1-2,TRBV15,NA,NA,CATSRDMAGDGYTF,TGTGCCACCAGCAGAGATATGGCAGGGGACGGCTACACCTTC
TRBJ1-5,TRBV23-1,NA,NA,CASRGGLPPQHF,TGCGCCAGCAGGGGAGGCCTACCCCCCCAGCATTTT
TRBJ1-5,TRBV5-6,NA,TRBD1,CASSLYRGEQPQHF,TGTGCCAGCAGCTTGTACAGGGGTGAACAGCCCCAGCATTTT
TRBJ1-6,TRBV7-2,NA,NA,CASSFQNSPLHF,TGTGCCAGCAGCTTCCAGAATTCACCCCTCCACTTT
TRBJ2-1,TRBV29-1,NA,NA,CSVGFGGRRAYNEQFF,TGCAGCGTTGGTTTTGGGGGCCGCCGCGCCTACAATGAGCAGTTCTTC
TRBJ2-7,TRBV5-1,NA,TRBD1,CASSFRDRGYEQYF,TGCGCCAGCAGCTTCCGGGACAGGGGCTACGAGCAGTACTTC
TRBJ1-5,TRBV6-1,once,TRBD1,CASTRDRASNQPQHF,TGTGCCAGCACTAGGGACAGGGCGTCGAATCAGCCCCAGCATTTT
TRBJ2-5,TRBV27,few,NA,CASSQGRGTQYF,TGTGCCAGCAGCCAAGGGCGGGGGACCCAGTACTTC
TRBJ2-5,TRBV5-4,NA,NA,CASTRPGETQYF,TGTGCCAGCACGCGGCCTGGGGAGACCCAGTACTTC
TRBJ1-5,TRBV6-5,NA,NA,CASSALGAGQPQHF,TGTGCCAGCAGCGCCTTGGGGGCCGGTCAGCCCCAGCATTTT
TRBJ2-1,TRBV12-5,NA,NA,CASGSASPSSYNEQFF,TGTGCTAGTGGTTCCGCGAGCCCGAGCTCCTACAATGAGCAGTTCTTC
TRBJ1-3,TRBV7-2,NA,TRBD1,CASSLATGVEYF,TGTGCCAGCAGCTTAGCCACAGGGGTCGAATATTTT
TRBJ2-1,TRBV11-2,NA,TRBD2,CASSLDLGLAGGGEQFF,TGTGCCAGCAGCTTAGATCTTGGGCTAGCGGGAGGCGGTGAGCAGTTCTTC
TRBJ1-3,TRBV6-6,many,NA,CASTLGLGNTIYF,TGTGCCAGCACCCTGGGCTTGGGAAACACCATATATTTT
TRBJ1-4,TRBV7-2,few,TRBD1,CASSSDRGGEKLFF,TGTGCCAGCAGCTCAGACAGGGGAGGAGAAAAACTGTTTTTT
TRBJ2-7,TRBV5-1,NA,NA,CASSPSPTDSYEQYF,TGCGCCAGCAGCCCCTCACCAACAGACTCCTACGAGCAGTACTTC
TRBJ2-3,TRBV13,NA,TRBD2,CASSRGTSLTDTQYF,TGTGCCAGCAGCAGAGGGACTAGCCTCACAGATACGCAGTATTTT
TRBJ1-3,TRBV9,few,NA,CASSPSWASGNTIYF,TGTGCCAGCAGCCCCAGCTGGGCCTCTGGAAACACCATATATTTT
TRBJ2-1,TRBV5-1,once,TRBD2,CASQVGLAGGPVYNEQFF,TGCGCCAGCCAGGTGGGACTAGCGGGAGGGCCGGTCTACAATGAGCAGTTCTTC
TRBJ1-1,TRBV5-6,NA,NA,CASSRNRNTEAFF,TGTGCCAGCAGCCGTAACAGGAACACTGAAGCTTTCTTT